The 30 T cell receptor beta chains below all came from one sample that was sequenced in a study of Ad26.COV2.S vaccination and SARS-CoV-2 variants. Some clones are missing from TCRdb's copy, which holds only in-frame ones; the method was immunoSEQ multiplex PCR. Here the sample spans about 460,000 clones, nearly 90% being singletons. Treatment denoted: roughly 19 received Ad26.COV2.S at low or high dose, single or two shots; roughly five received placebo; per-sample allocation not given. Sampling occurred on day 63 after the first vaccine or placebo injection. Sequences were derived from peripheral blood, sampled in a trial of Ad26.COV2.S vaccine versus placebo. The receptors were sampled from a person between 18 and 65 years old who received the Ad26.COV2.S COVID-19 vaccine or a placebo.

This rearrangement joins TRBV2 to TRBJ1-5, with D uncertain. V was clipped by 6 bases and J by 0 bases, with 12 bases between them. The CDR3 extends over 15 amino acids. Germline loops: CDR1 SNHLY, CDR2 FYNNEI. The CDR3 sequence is CASRSGTISNQPQHF. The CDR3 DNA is TGTGCCAGCAGGTCAGGAACTATTAGCAATCAGCCCCAGCATTTT. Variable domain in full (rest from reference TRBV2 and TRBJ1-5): EPEVTQTPSHQVTQMGQEVILRCVPISNHLYFYWYRQILGQKVEFLVSFYNNEISEKSEIFDDQFSVERPDGSNFTLKIRSTKLEDSAMYFCASRSGTISNQPQHFGDGTRLSIL.

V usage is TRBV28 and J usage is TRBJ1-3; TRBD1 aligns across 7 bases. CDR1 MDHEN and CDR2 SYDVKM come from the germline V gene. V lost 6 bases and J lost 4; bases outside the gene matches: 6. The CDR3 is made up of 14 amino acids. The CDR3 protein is CASSSTGLGNTIYF. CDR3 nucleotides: TGTGCCAGCAGCTCGACAGGGCTCGGAAACACCATATATTTT.

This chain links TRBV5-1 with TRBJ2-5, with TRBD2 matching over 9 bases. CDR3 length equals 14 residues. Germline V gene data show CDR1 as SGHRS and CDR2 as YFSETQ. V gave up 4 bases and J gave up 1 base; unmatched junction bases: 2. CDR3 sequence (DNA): TGCGCCAGCAGCCAGACTAGCGGCCAAGAGACCCAGTACTTC. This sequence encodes CASSQTSGQETQYF.

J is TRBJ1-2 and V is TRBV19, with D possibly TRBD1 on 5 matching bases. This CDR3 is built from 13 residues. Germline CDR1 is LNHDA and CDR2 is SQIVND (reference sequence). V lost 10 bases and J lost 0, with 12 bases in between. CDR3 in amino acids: CATTGLANYGYTF. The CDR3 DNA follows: TGTGCCACCACAGGATTAGCTAACTATGGCTACACCTTC. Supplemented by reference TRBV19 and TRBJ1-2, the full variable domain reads DGGITQSPKYLFRKEGQNVTLSCEQNLNHDAMYWYRQDPGQGLRLIYYSQIVNDFQKGDIAEGYSVSREKKESFPLTVTSAQKNPTAFYLCATTGLANYGYTFGSGTRLTVV.

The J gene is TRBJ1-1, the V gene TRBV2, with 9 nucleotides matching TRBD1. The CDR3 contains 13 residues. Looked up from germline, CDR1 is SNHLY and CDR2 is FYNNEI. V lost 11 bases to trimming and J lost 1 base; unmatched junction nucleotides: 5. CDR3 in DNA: TGTGCCGGAAGACAGGGGGGGAACACTGAAGCTTTCTTT. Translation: CAGRQGGNTEAFF.

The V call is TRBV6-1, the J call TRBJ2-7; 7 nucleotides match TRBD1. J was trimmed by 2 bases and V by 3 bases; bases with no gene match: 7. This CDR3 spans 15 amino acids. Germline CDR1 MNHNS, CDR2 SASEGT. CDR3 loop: CASSEQGGATYEQYF. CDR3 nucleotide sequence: TGTGCCAGCAGTGAGCAAGGGGGCGCGACCTACGAGCAGTACTTC.

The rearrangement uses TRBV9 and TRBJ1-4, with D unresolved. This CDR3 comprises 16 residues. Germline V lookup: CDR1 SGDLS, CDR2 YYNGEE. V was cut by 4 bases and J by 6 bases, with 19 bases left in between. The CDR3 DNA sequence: TGTGCCAGCAGCCCCTCCCATGGGGTGCCGTATGAAAAACTGTTTTTT. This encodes CASSPSHGVPYEKLFF.

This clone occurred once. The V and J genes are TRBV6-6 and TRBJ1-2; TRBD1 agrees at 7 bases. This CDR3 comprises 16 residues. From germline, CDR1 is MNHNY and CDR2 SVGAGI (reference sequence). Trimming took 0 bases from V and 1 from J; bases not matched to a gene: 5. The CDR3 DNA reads TGTGCCAGCAGTTACTCGACTGGGACAGATAACTATGGCTACACCTTC. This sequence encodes CASSYSTGTDNYGYTF.

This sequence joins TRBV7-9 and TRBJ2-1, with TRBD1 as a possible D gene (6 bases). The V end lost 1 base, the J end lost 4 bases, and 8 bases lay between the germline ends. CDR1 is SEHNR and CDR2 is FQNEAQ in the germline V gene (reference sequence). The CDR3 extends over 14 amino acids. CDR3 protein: CASSLGDRYNEQFF. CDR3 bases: TGTGCCAGCAGCTTAGGAGACAGGTACAATGAGCAGTTCTTC.

CDR3 coding DNA: TGTGCCAGCAGTGACAGGGGGATGTCACCCCTCCACTTT. Translating it yields CASSDRGMSPLHF. The chain couples TRBV6-1 to TRBJ1-6; 7 nucleotides agree with TRBD1. The V gene end was trimmed by 3 bases and the J gene end by 10 bases; junction bases not matched to a gene: 3. This CDR3 contains 13 residues. The germline gives CDR1 MNHNS, CDR2 SASEGT.

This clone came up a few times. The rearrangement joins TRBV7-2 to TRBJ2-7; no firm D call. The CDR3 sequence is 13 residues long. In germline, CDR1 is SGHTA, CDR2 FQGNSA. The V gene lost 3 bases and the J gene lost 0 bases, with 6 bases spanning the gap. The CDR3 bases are TGTGCCAGCAGCTTGGAGAGCTCCTACGAGCAGTACTTC. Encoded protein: CASSLESSYEQYF.

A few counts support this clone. The CDR3 DNA is TGCGCCAGCAGCCAAAGCCATACGCGGGGGAACCAAGAGACCCAGTACTTC. Protein sequence: CASSQSHTRGNQETQYF. This rearrangement joins TRBV4-1 to TRBJ2-5; 7 positions match TRBD2. The CDR3 length is 17 residues. V lost 2 bases, J lost 0 bases, and 9 bases stayed unmatched. From germline, CDR1 is MGHRA and CDR2 YSYEKL.

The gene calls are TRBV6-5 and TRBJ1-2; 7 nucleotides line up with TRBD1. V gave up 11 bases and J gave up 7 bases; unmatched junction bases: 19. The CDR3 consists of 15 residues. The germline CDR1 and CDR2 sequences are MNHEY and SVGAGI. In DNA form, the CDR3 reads TGTGCCGCGAGAAGCGGGCAGGGGGTAGTCGGTGGCTACACCTTC. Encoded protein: CAARSGQGVVGGYTF.

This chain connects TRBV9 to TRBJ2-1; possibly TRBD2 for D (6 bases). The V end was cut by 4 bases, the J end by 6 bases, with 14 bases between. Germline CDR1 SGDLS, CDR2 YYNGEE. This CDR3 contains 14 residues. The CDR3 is CASSTTGTLNEQFF. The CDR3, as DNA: TGTGCCAGCAGCACTACCGGGACTCTCAATGAGCAGTTCTTC.

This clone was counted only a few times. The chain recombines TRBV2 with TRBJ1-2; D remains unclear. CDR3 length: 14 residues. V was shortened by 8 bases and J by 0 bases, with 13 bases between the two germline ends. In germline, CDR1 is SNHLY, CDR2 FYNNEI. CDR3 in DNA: TGTGCCAGCGTGTATGAGGATCCTAACTATGGCTACACCTTC. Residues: CASVYEDPNYGYTF.

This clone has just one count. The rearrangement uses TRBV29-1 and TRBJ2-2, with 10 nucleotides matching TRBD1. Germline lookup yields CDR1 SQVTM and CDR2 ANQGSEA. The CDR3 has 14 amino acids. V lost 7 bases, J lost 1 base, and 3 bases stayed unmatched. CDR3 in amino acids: CSARDRGNTGELFF. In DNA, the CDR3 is TGCAGCGCAAGGGACAGGGGGAACACCGGGGAGCTGTTTTTT.

CDR3 residues: CASSPGIKNIQYF. DNA for the CDR3: TGTGCCAGCAGCCCAGGAATCAAAAACATTCAGTACTTC. V and J are TRBV12-3 or TRBV12-4 and TRBJ2-4; D gene ambiguous. The CDR3 covers 13 residues. The V end lost 6 bases, the J end lost 3 bases, and 9 bases lay between the germline ends.

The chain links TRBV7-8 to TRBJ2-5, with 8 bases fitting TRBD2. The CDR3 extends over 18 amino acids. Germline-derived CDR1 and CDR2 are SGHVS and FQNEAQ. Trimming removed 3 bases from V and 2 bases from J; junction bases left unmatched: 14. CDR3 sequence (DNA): TGTGCCAGCAGCTTGAAAAGACATTCGGGACTAGAACAAGAGACCCAGTACTTC. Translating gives CASSLKRHSGLEQETQYF.

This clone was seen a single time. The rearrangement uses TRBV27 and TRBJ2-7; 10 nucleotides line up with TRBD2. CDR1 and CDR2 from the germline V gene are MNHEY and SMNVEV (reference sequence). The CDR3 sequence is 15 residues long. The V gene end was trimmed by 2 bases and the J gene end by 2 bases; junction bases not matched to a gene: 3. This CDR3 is CASSLAGLAPYEQYF. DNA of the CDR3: TGTGCCAGCAGTTTAGCGGGACTAGCGCCCTACGAGCAGTACTTC.

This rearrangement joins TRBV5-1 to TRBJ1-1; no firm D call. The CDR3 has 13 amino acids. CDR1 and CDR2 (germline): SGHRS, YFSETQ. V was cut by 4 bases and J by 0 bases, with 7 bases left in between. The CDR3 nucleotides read TGCGCCAGCAGCGCGGAGATGAACACTGAAGCTTTCTTT. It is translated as CASSAEMNTEAFF.

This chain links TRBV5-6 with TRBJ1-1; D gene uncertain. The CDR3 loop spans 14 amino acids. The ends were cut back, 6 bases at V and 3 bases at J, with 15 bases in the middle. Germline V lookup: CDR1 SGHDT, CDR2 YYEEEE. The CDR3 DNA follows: TGTGCCAGCACCCGGGTGGCGGCGTACACTGAAGCTTTCTTT. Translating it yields CASTRVAAYTEAFF.

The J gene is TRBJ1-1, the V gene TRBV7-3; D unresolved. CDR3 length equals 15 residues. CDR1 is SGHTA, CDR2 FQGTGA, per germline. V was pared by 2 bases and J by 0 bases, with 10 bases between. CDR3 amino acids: CASSLGVGMNTEAFF. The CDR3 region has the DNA TGTGCCAGCAGCTTAGGCGTCGGGATGAACACTGAAGCTTTCTTT. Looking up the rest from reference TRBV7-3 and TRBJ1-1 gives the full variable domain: GAGVSQTPSNKVTEKGKYVELRCDPISGHTALYWYRQSLGQGPEFLIYFQGTGAADDSGLPNDRFFAVRPEGSVSTLKIQRTERGDSAVYLCASSLGVGMNTEAFFGQGTRLTVV.

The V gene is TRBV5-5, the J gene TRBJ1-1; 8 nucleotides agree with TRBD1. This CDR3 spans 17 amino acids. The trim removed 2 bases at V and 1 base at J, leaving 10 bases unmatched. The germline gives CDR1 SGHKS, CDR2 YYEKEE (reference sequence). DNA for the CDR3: TGTGCCAGCAGCTTCTTACCTGCAGGACAGGGGAACACTGAAGCTTTCTTT. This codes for CASSFLPAGQGNTEAFF.

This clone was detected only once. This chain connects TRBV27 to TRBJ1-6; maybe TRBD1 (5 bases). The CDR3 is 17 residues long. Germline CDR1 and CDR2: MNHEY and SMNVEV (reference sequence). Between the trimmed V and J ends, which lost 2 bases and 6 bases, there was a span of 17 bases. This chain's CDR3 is CASSLISRGSSNSPLHF. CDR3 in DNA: TGTGCCAGCAGTTTAATAAGTAGGGGCAGCTCTAATTCACCCCTCCACTTT.

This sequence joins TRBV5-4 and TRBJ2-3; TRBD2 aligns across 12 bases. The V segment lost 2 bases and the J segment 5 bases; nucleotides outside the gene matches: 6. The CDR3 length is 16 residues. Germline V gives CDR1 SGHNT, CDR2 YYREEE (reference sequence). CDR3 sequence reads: CASSFILAGGLDTQYF. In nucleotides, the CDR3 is TGTGCCAGCAGCTTCATACTAGCGGGGGGCTTAGATACGCAGTATTTT.

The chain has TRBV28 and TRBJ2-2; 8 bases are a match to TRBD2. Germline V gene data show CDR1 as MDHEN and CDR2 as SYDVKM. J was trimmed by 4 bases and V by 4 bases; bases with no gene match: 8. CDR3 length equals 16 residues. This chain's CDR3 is CASSSPGGPTTGELFF. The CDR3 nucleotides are TGTGCCAGCAGTTCCCCGGGAGGGCCCACCACCGGGGAGCTGTTTTTT.

The CDR3 here is CASSPRYEQGAPYSGANVLTF. In nucleotides, the CDR3 is TGTGCCAGCTCACCCCGGTATGAACAGGGGGCCCCATACTCTGGGGCCAACGTCCTGACTTTC. The V call is TRBV18, the J call TRBJ2-6; 9 bases fit TRBD1. CDR3 length: 21 residues. Germline V CDR1 and CDR2: KGHSH, LQKENI. The trim removed 3 bases at V and 0 bases at J, leaving 15 bases unmatched.

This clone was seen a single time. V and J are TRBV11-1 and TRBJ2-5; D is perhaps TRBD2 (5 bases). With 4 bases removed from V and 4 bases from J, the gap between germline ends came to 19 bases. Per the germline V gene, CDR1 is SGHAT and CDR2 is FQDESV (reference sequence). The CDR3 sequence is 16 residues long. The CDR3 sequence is CASSSPPGSTGETQYF. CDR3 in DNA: TGTGCCAGCAGCTCTCCCCCGGGGTCAACGGGAGAGACCCAGTACTTC. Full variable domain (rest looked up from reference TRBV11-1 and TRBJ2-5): EAEVAQSPRYKITEKSQAVAFWCDPISGHATLYWYRQILGQGPELLVQFQDESVVDDSQLPKDRFSAERLKGVDSTLKIQPAELGDSAMYLCASSSPPGSTGETQYFGPGTRLLVL.

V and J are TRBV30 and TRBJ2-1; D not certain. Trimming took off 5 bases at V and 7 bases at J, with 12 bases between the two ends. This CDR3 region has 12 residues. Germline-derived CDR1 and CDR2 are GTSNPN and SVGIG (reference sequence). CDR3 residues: CAWANLRNEQFF. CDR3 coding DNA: TGTGCCTGGGCCAACCTTAGGAATGAGCAGTTCTTC. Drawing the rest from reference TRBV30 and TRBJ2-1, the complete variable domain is SQTIHQWPATLVQPVGSPLSLECTVEGTSNPNLYWYRQAAGRGLQLLFYSVGIGQISSEVPQNLSASRPQDRQFILSSKKLLLSDSGFYLCAWANLRNEQFFGPGTRLTVL.

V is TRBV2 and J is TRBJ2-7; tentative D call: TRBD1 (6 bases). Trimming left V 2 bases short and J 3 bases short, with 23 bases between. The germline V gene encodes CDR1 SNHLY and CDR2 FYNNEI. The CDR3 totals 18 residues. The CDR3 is CASSEYRVGQFPDYEQYF. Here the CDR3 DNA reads TGTGCCAGCAGTGAATATAGGGTCGGACAGTTCCCCGACTACGAGCAGTACTTC.